Detailed here is one TCR beta chain. The antigen is undetermined. This specimen belongs to a study of somatic mutations in cytotoxic T cells in rheumatoid arthritis. The study's findings and limits: Antigen targets of the expanded CD8+ clones remained unidentified. Adjustment for multiple comparisons was not applied to the slight TRBV07 underrepresentation observed in rheumatoid arthritis patients.

Libraries were prepared by immunoSEQ multiplex PCR; TCRdb keeps only in-frame clonotypes and omits some of them. Of roughly 25,000 clones in the sample, less than 85% were seen once. V shed 4 bases and J shed 0 bases, with 7 bases lying between them. Germline CDR1 and CDR2: MNHEY and SMNVEV (reference sequence). The CDR3 contains 14 residues. The sequence was obtained from a woman aged 18-29 years in good health. V is TRBV27 and J is TRBJ2-1, with D uncertain. The sequenced sample consisted of CD8+ T cells sorted from blood. CDR3 in amino acids: CASSYGDSYNEQFF. The CDR3 coding sequence is TGTGCCAGCAGTTATGGGGACTCCTACAATGAGCAGTTCTTC.